This TCR beta chain was found in a study of tumor and adjacent non-tumor tissue in lung cancer. The CDR3 is made up of 14 amino acids. Trimming removed 0 bases from V and 4 bases from J; junction bases left unmatched: 1. Germline CDR1 and CDR2: LGHNA and YNFKEQ. To note about this clonotype: Its antigen is unidentified. A single base separates this from a much larger clone, so it may be a read error. The CDR3 does not end in the conserved phenylalanine or tryptophan, so this is likely a read error.

A modified ARM-PCR protocol with three rounds of nested PCR amplified TCRbeta. MiXCR was run by TCRdb on the multiplex PCR reads, yielding one entry per CDR3 protein. The sample lists 200,000 or so distinct CDR3 sequences; 71% were seen once. The template was RNA from unsorted bulk tissue. Findings of the study overall: Normal lung showed higher cumulative top 100 clone frequency than tumor.

Sequenced input: lung tumor tissue. This clonotype originated in a man aged 55 to 70 with non-small cell lung cancer. The V and J genes are TRBV4-2 and TRBJ1-2; 8 bases align to TRBD1. The CDR3 loop reads CASSQDTGGYGYTL. CDR3 DNA sequence: TGTGCCAGCAGCCAAGATACAGGGGGCTATGGCTACACCTTG.